This T cell receptor (beta chain) appears in the sequencing data of a study of T-cell reconstitution after alpha-beta-depleted transplantation in children. TCRbeta library preparation incorporated unique molecular identifiers. Each CDR3 protein gets one entry after TCRdb re-called the PCR reads with MiXCR. The profile shows some 350,000 distinct CDR3 sequences, around 10% of them singletons. In this sample, this clonotype turned up a few times. Sequenced material: PBMCs from the stem cell graft donor, taken from the stem cell graft. The TCR sequence derives from a human donor who donated a stem cell graft to a child with acute lymphoblastic leukemia.

CDR3 in amino acids: CASSQDGRGRAEAFF. The CDR3 bases are TGTGCCAGCAGCCAAGATGGGAGGGGGCGTGCTGAAGCTTTCTTT. V is TRBV3-1 and J is TRBJ1-1; 7 bases match TRBD1. CDR1 and CDR2 from the germline V gene are LGHDT and YNNKEL (reference sequence). There are 15 residues in the CDR3. J gave up 6 bases and V 0 bases, and 7 bases lay outside the gene matches.